Listed below are T cell receptor beta chains from one sample, sequenced in a study of radiotherapy plus CTLA-4 blockade in lung cancer. The assay was immunoSEQ multiplex PCR, and TCRdb's table has in-frame clones only and misses some. Of approximately 100,000 clones in the sample, about 85% were seen once. The sample in question was peripheral blood, obtained from a patient treated with radiotherapy plus ipilimumab. These receptors all stem from a human donor with non-small cell lung cancer that progressed on radiotherapy plus ipilimumab. Some clones in this sample may be carry-over from other donors' samples. The CDR3 runs from the conserved cysteine through the conserved F or W. Fields, in order: J gene, V gene, clone size, D gene, CDR3 DNA, CDR3 protein. D genes are given only for firm matches. Some rows have no size entry. The others give once, few or many, or a class for an expanded clone.

j_gene: TRBJ1-2; v_gene: TRBV7-2; abundance: NA; d_gene: NA; CDR3nt: TGTGCCAGCAGCTCATATTTAAGGGGTGGCTACACCTTC; CDR3aa: CASSSYLRGGYTF
j_gene: TRBJ2-7; v_gene: TRBV10-2; abundance: NA; d_gene: NA; CDR3nt: TGCGCCAGCGGAAGACAGTTGAGCCGCTACGAGCAGTACTTC; CDR3aa: CASGRQLSRYEQYF
j_gene: TRBJ1-5; v_gene: TRBV4-3; abundance: once; d_gene: NA; CDR3nt: TGCGCCAGCAGCCAAGATCGAGTAGGGAAGGACTCCGGGCCTAGGGGCAATCAGCCCCAGCATTTT; CDR3aa: CASSQDRVGKDSGPRGNQPQHF
j_gene: TRBJ1-5; v_gene: TRBV7-2; abundance: once; d_gene: NA; CDR3nt: TGTGCCAGCAGCTTTAGAGGGGAGGGCAATCAGCCCCAGCATTTT; CDR3aa: CASSFRGEGNQPQHF
j_gene: TRBJ1-6; v_gene: TRBV2; abundance: NA; d_gene: NA; CDR3nt: TGTGCCAGCAGTGAAGCCCTCGGGACGCCCCTCCACTTT; CDR3aa: CASSEALGTPLHF
j_gene: TRBJ2-5; v_gene: TRBV18; abundance: NA; d_gene: TRBD1; CDR3nt: TGTGCCAGCTCCCGACAGACAGGGGGCTTTGGCGAGACCCAGTACTTC; CDR3aa: CASSRQTGGFGETQYF
j_gene: TRBJ1-1; v_gene: TRBV27; abundance: NA; d_gene: NA; CDR3nt: TGTGCCAGCAGGGTGACCCGGGGCAGCACTGAAGCTTTCTTT; CDR3aa: CASRVTRGSTEAFF
j_gene: TRBJ2-3; v_gene: TRBV18; abundance: NA; d_gene: TRBD1; CDR3nt: TGTGCCAGCTCACGGGACAGGGCAACAGATACGCAGTATTTT; CDR3aa: CASSRDRATDTQYF
j_gene: TRBJ1-1; v_gene: TRBV18; abundance: NA; d_gene: NA; CDR3nt: TGTGCCAGCTCAGTGTCCAGGGCGGGTGCAGCCACTGAAGCTTTCTTT; CDR3aa: CASSVSRAGAATEAFF
j_gene: TRBJ1-3; v_gene: TRBV15; abundance: NA; d_gene: NA; CDR3nt: TGTGCCACCAGCAGAGACTTAAGGGTATCTGGAAACACCATATATTTT; CDR3aa: CATSRDLRVSGNTIYF
j_gene: TRBJ1-1; v_gene: TRBV29-1; abundance: NA; d_gene: TRBD1; CDR3nt: TGCAGCGTGAGGGTGACAGGGGGTAACACTGAAGCTTTCTTT; CDR3aa: CSVRVTGGNTEAFF
j_gene: TRBJ2-5; v_gene: TRBV5-4; abundance: once; d_gene: TRBD1; CDR3nt: TGTGCCAGCTACTACAGGGGTGAAGAGACCCAGTACTTC; CDR3aa: CASYYRGEETQYF
j_gene: TRBJ1-5; v_gene: TRBV18; abundance: NA; d_gene: NA; CDR3nt: TGTGCCAGCTCACCGATTATCAGCAATCAGCCCCAGCATTTT; CDR3aa: CASSPIISNQPQHF
j_gene: TRBJ1-1; v_gene: TRBV23-1; abundance: once; d_gene: TRBD1; CDR3nt: TGCGCCAGCAGTCATCATACAGGGGGCCAACCTGAAGCTTTCTTT; CDR3aa: CASSHHTGGQPEAFF
j_gene: TRBJ1-5; v_gene: TRBV7-9; abundance: NA; d_gene: NA; CDR3nt: TGTGCCAGCAGCTTATCCGGACAAGGCTATCAGCCCCAGCATTTT; CDR3aa: CASSLSGQGYQPQHF
j_gene: TRBJ1-2; v_gene: TRBV7-3; abundance: NA; d_gene: NA; CDR3nt: TGTGCCAGCAGCCAGACAGGTTTAGCTGGCTACACCTTC; CDR3aa: CASSQTGLAGYTF
j_gene: TRBJ2-5; v_gene: TRBV15; abundance: NA; d_gene: TRBD2; CDR3nt: TGTGCCACCAGCAGAGAGCAAGGCGGGGGGGGAGAGACCCAGTACTTC; CDR3aa: CATSREQGGGGETQYF
j_gene: TRBJ1-3; v_gene: TRBV5-1; abundance: NA; d_gene: TRBD1; CDR3nt: TGCGCCAGCAGCTCGGATCCGGGACAGCCAAACACCATATATTTT; CDR3aa: CASSSDPGQPNTIYF
j_gene: TRBJ1-2; v_gene: TRBV9; abundance: NA; d_gene: NA; CDR3nt: TGTGCCAGCAGCGTATCAGAGATGAACGGCTATGGCTACACCTTC; CDR3aa: CASSVSEMNGYGYTF
j_gene: TRBJ2-3; v_gene: TRBV4-3; abundance: NA; d_gene: TRBD2; CDR3nt: TGCGCCAGCAGCTTTGGGACTAGCGGGGGCCGTAGCACAGATACGCAGTATTTT; CDR3aa: CASSFGTSGGRSTDTQYF
j_gene: TRBJ2-7; v_gene: TRBV11-3; abundance: NA; d_gene: TRBD1; CDR3nt: TGTGCCAGCAGTCCAAGACAGGGTACATCCTACGAGCAGTACTTC; CDR3aa: CASSPRQGTSYEQYF
j_gene: TRBJ2-1; v_gene: TRBV5-1; abundance: NA; d_gene: NA; CDR3nt: TGCGCCAGCAGCATGACAGGAACCTACAATGAGCAGTTCTTC; CDR3aa: CASSMTGTYNEQFF
j_gene: TRBJ2-2; v_gene: TRBV6-4; abundance: few; d_gene: NA; CDR3nt: TGTGCCAGCAGTGAGGGGGACACCGGGGAGCTGTTTTTT; CDR3aa: CASSEGDTGELFF
j_gene: TRBJ2-7; v_gene: TRBV2; abundance: NA; d_gene: NA; CDR3nt: TGTGCTACGGCGACTGACCGCGGCTCCTACGAGCAGTACTTC; CDR3aa: CATATDRGSYEQYF
j_gene: TRBJ2-3; v_gene: TRBV19; abundance: NA; d_gene: NA; CDR3nt: TGTGCCAGTAGTACGGTTGGCCCCCTCACAGATACGCAGTATTTT; CDR3aa: CASSTVGPLTDTQYF
j_gene: TRBJ1-2; v_gene: TRBV11-2; abundance: NA; d_gene: TRBD1; CDR3nt: TGTGCCAGCAGCAGCACAGGGGGTCGGAACTATGGCTACACCTTC; CDR3aa: CASSSTGGRNYGYTF
j_gene: TRBJ1-1; v_gene: TRBV20-1; abundance: NA; d_gene: NA; CDR3nt: TGCAGTGCTACCACGAACACTGAAGCTTTCTTT; CDR3aa: CSATTNTEAFF
j_gene: TRBJ1-1; v_gene: TRBV5-5; abundance: NA; d_gene: NA; CDR3nt: TGTGCCAGCAGCTTGGTAGGCAGGGCCACTGAAGCTTTCTTT; CDR3aa: CASSLVGRATEAFF
j_gene: TRBJ2-1; v_gene: TRBV10-3; abundance: NA; d_gene: TRBD2; CDR3nt: TGTGCCATCAGTTCATTAGCGGGGGGGGCGATCAATGAGCAGTTCTTC; CDR3aa: CAISSLAGGAINEQFF
j_gene: TRBJ2-2; v_gene: TRBV7-2; abundance: few; d_gene: TRBD1; CDR3nt: TGTGCCAGCAGCCCCGCCGGGACAGGGTACACCGGGGAGCTGTTTTTT; CDR3aa: CASSPAGTGYTGELFF
j_gene: TRBJ2-7; v_gene: TRBV7-2; abundance: NA; d_gene: TRBD2; CDR3nt: TGTGCCAGCAGCTTCCCGCTAGCGGGGGGGCTGTCTCGGGACGAGCAGTACTTC; CDR3aa: CASSFPLAGGLSRDEQYF
j_gene: TRBJ1-2; v_gene: TRBV28; abundance: NA; d_gene: TRBD1; CDR3nt: TGTGCCAGCAGTACCCCGGGACAGGGGTCCTATGGCTACACCTTC; CDR3aa: CASSTPGQGSYGYTF
j_gene: TRBJ1-2; v_gene: TRBV19; abundance: NA; d_gene: NA; CDR3nt: TGTGCCAGCGGGGACGGCTGGTCCTATGGCTACACCTTC; CDR3aa: CASGDGWSYGYTF
j_gene: TRBJ1-4; v_gene: TRBV4-3; abundance: large; d_gene: NA; CDR3nt: TGCGCCAGCAGCCAGGACCCACTATCAACTAATGAAAAACTGTTTTTT; CDR3aa: CASSQDPLSTNEKLFF
j_gene: TRBJ1-1; v_gene: TRBV7-6; abundance: once; d_gene: NA; CDR3nt: TGTGCCAGCAGCTCACAAGGACAGCTGAACACTGAAGCTTTCTTT; CDR3aa: CASSSQGQLNTEAFF